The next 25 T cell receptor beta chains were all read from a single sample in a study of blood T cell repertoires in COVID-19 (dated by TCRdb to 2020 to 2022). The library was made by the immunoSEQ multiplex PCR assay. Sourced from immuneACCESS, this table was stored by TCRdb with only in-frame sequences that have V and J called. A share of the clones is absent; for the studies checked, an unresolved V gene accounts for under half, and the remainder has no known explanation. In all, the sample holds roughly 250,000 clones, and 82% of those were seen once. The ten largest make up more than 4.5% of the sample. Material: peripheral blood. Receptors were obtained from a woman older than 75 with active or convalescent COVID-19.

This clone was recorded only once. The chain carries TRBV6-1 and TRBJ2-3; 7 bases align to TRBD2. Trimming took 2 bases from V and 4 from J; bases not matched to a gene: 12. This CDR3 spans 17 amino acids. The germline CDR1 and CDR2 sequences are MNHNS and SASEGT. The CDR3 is CASSESSWRESADTQYF. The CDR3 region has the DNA TGTGCCAGCAGTGAAAGTAGCTGGCGGGAGAGCGCAGATACGCAGTATTTT.

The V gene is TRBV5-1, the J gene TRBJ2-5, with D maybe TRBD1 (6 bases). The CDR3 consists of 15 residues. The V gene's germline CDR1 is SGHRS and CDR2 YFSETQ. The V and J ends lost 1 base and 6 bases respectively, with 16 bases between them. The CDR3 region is CASSLLTGDGKTQYF. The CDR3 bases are TGCGCCAGCAGCTTGCTGACAGGAGACGGGAAGACCCAGTACTTC.

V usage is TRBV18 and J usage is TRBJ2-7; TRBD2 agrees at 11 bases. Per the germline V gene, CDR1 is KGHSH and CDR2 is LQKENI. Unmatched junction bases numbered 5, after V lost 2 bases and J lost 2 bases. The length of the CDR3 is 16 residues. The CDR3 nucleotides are TGTGCCAGCTCACCAACCGGGACTAGCGGCGCCTACGAGCAGTACTTC. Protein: CASSPTGTSGAYEQYF. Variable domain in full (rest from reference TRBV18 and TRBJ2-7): NAGVMQNPRHLVRRRGQEARLRCSPMKGHSHVYWYRQLPEEGLKFMVYLQKENIIDESGMPKERFSAEFPKEGPSILRIQQVVRGDSAAYFCASSPTGTSGAYEQYFGPGTRLTVT.

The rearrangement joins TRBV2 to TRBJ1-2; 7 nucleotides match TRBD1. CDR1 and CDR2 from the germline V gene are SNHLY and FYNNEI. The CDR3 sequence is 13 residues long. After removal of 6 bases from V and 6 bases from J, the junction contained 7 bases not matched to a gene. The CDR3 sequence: CASSSTGDDGYTF. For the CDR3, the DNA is TGTGCCAGCAGCTCAACAGGGGATGATGGCTACACCTTC. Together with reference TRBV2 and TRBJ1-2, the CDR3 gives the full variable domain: EPEVTQTPSHQVTQMGQEVILRCVPISNHLYFYWYRQILGQKVEFLVSFYNNEISEKSEIFDDQFSVERPDGSNFTLKIRSTKLEDSAMYFCASSSTGDDGYTFGSGTRLTVV.

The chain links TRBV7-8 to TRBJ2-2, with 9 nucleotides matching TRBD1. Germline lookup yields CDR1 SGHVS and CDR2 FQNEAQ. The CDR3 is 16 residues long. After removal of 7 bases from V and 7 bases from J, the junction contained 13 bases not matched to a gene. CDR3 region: CASNPIHRGQGGELFF. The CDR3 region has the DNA TGTGCCAGCAACCCCATCCACAGGGGGCAGGGCGGGGAGCTGTTTTTT.

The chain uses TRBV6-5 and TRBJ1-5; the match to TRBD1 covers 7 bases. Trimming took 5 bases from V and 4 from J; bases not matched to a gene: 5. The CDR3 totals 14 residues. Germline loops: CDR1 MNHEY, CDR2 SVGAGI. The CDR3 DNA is TGTGCCAGCAGTATGACAGGGTGGAATCAGCCCCAGCATTTT. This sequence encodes CASSMTGWNQPQHF.

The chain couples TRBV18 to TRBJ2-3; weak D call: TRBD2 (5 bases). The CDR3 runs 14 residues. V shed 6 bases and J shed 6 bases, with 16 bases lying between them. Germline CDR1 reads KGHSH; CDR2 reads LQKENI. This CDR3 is CASSPGQTGDTQYF. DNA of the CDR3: TGTGCCAGCTCCCCCGGGCAGACGGGGGATACGCAGTATTTT.

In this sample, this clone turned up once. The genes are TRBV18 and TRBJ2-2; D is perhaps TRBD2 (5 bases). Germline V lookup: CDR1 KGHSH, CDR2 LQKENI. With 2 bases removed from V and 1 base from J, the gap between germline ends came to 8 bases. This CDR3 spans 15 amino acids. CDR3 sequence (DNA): TGTGCCAGCTCACCAAGAGGGATGAACACCGGGGAGCTGTTTTTT. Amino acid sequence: CASSPRGMNTGELFF.

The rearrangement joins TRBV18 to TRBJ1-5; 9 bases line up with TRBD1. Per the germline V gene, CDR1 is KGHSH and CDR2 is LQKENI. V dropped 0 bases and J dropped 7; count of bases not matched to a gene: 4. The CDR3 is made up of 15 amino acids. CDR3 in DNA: TGTGCCAGCTCACCACCGACAGGGGGGGGACAGCCCCAGCATTTT. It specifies CASSPPTGGGQPQHF.

The DNA for the CDR3 is TGTGCCCGTAGCATTTCTGGTAGCCGGTTCTTC. It encodes CARSISGSRFF. The chain combines TRBV30 with TRBJ2-1; D unclear. The CDR3 consists of 11 residues. Trimming removed 8 bases from V and 15 bases from J, with 20 bases in between. The germline V gene encodes CDR1 GTSNPN and CDR2 SVGIG (reference sequence).

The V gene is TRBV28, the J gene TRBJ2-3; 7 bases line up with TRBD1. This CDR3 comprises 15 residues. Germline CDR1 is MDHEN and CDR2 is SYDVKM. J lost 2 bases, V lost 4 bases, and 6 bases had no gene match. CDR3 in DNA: TGTGCCAGCAGTTCCCGGGACAGAACCACAGATACGCAGTATTTT. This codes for CASSSRDRTTDTQYF.

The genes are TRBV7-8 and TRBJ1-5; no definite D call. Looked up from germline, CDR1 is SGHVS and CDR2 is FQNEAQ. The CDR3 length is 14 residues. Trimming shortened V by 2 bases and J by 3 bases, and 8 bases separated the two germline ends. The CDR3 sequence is CASSLTRLNQPQHF. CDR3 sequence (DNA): TGTGCCAGCAGCTTAACCAGACTCAATCAGCCCCAGCATTTT.

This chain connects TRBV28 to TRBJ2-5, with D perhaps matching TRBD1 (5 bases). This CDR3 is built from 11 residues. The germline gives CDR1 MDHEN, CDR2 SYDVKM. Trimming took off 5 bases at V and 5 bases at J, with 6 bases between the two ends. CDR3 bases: TGTGCCAGCAGTAGGGGTGAGACCCAGTACTTC. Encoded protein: CASSRGETQYF.

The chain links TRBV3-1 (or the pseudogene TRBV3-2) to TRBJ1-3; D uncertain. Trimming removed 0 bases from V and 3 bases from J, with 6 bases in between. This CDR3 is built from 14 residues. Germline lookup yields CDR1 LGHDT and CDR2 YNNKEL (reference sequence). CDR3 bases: TGTGCCAGCAGCCAAGAAATAATTGGAAACACCATATATTTT. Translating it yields CASSQEIIGNTIYF.

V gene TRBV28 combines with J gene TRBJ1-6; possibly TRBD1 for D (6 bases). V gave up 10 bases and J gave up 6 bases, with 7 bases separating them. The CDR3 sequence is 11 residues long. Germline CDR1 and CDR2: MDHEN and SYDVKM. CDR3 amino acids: CATQGNSPLHF. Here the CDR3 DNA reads TGTGCCACACAGGGTAATTCACCCCTCCACTTT.

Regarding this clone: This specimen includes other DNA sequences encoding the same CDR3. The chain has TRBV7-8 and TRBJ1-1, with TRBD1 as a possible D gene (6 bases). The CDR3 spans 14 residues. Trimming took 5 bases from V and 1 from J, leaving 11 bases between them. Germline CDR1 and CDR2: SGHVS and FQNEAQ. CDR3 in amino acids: CASSLQGGNTEAFF. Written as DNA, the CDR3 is TGTGCCAGCAGCCTACAGGGCGGGAACACTGAAGCTTTCTTT.

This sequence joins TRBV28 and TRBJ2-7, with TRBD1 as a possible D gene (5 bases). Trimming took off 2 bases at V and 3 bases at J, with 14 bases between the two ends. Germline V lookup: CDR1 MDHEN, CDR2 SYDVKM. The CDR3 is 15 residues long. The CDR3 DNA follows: TGTGCCAGCAGTTTACCTTGGACAAGGGTCTACGAGCAGTACTTC. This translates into CASSLPWTRVYEQYF.

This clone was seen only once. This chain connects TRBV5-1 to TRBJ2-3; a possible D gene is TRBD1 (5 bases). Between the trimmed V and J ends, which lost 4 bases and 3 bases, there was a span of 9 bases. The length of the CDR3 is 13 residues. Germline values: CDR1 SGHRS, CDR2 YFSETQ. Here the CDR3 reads CASSVDSTDTQYF. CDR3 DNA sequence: TGCGCCAGCAGCGTCGACAGTACAGATACGCAGTATTTT.

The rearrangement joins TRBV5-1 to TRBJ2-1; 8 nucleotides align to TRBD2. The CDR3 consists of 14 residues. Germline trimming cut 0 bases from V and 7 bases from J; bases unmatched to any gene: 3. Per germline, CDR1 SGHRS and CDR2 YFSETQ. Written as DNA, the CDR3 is TGCGCCAGCAGCTTGGAACTAGCGGTAAATGAGCAGTTCTTC. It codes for CASSLELAVNEQFF.

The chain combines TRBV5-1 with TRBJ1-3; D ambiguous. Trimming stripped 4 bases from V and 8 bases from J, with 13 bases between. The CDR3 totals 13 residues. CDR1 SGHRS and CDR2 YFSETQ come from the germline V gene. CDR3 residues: CASSPTDLYTIYF. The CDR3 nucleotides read TGCGCCAGCAGCCCTACCGATCTCTACACCATATATTTT. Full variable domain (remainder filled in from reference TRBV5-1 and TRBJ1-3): KAGVTQTPRYLIKTRGQQVTLSCSPISGHRSVSWYQQTPGQGLQFLFEYFSETQRNKGNFPGRFSGRQFSNSRSEMNVSTLELGDSALYLCASSPTDLYTIYFGEGSWLTVV.

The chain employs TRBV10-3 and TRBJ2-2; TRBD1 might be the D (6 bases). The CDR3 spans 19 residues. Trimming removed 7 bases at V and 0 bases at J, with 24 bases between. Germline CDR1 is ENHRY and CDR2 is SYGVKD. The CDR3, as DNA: TGTGCCATCACAACCAGCCGGGACACGACCCTAGCGAACACCGGGGAGCTGTTTTTT. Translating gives CAITTSRDTTLANTGELFF.

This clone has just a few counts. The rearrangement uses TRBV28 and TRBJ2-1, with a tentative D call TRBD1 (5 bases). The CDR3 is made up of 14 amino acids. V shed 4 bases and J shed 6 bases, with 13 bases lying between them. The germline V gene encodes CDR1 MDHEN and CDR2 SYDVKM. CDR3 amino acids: CASSWPGWINEQFF. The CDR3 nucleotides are TGTGCCAGCAGTTGGCCAGGGTGGATCAATGAGCAGTTCTTC.

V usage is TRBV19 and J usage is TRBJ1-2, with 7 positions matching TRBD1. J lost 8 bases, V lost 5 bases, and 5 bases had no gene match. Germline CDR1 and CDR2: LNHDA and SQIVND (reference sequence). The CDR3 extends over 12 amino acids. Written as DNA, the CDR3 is TGTGCCAGTAGTGTTTACAGGGGAGGCTACACCTTC. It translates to CASSVYRGGYTF. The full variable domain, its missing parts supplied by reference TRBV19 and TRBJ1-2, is DGGITQSPKYLFRKEGQNVTLSCEQNLNHDAMYWYRQDPGQGLRLIYYSQIVNDFQKGDIAEGYSVSREKKESFPLTVTSAQKNPTAFYLCASSVYRGGYTFGSGTRLTVV.

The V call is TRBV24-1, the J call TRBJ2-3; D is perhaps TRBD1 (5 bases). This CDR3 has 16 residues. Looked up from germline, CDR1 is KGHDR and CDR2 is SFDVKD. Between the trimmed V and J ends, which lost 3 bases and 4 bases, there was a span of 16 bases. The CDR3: CATSDTGAPISDTQYF. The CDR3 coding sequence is TGTGCCACCAGTGATACTGGGGCGCCGATCTCAGATACGCAGTATTTT.

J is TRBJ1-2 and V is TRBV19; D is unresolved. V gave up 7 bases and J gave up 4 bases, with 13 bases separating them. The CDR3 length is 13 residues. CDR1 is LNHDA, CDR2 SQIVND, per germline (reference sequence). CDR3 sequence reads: CASTEDHSYGYTF. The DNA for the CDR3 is TGTGCCAGTACGGAGGATCACTCCTATGGCTACACCTTC.